Below, 15 T cell receptor beta chains from the same sample are listed, as sequenced in a study of blood T cell repertoires in COVID-19 (dated by TCRdb to about 2020). The protocol used for the library was the immunoSEQ multiplex PCR assay. Imported from immuneACCESS, the table was reduced by TCRdb to in-frame sequences with V and J called. These copies leave out some clones; in studies compared against another copy, an unresolved V gene accounts for under half, and the cause of the remainder is not known. This sample has tens of thousands of clones in its table, and about 87% of those were observed once. The biggest ten clones account for 9.1% of the sample. The sample was peripheral blood. These receptors were taken from a human donor in a cohort sampled during active COVID-19.

The chain joins TRBV20-1 to TRBJ2-5, with TRBD2 matching 15 bases. V lost 3 bases and J lost 2; bases outside the gene matches: 13. Germline V gene lookup returns CDR1 DFQATT and CDR2 SNEGSKA (reference sequence). The CDR3 covers 19 residues. As DNA, the CDR3 is TGCAGTGCTAGTTTAAGAGGGACTAGCGGGGGGCCACGACAAGAGACCCAGTACTTC. Translating gives CSASLRGTSGGPRQETQYF.

The chain employs TRBV19 and TRBJ2-3; 10 positions agree with TRBD2. There are 15 residues in the CDR3. Germline CDR1 LNHDA, CDR2 SQIVND (reference sequence). Losses at the gene ends were 4 bases for V and 5 bases for J; bases not matched to a gene: 6. As DNA, the CDR3 is TGTGCCAGTAGTAAGGCTAGCGGGAGTGTAGATACGCAGTATTTT. This encodes CASSKASGSVDTQYF.

The chain's CDR3 is CASSYLGGSNEKLFF. The CDR3 DNA follows: TGTGCCAGCAGTTACTTAGGGGGTTCTAATGAAAAACTGTTTTTT. The chain couples TRBV6-6 to TRBJ1-4, with D perhaps TRBD1 (6 bases). The CDR3 extends over 15 amino acids. Germline assignment: CDR1 MNHNY and CDR2 SVGAGI (reference sequence). V lost 1 base to trimming and J lost 3 bases, with 9 bases between them.

V usage is TRBV10-1 and J usage is TRBJ1-2; 8 bases are a match to TRBD1. Germline CDR1 and CDR2: WNHNN and SYGVQD (reference sequence). This CDR3 has 18 residues. V was pared by 9 bases and J by 4 bases, with 22 bases of the junction left unmatched. This chain's CDR3 is CARRRVDRAMPGTYGYTF. The CDR3 bases are TGCGCCAGGCGAAGAGTGGACAGGGCCATGCCTGGGACCTATGGCTACACCTTC.

About this clone itself: Different DNA sequences within this sample yield the same CDR3. The chain recombines TRBV30 with TRBJ1-5, with D uncertain. The CDR3 has 13 residues. Trimming cost V 0 bases and J 3 bases, with 6 bases left between them. The germline CDR1 and CDR2 sequences are GTSNPN and SVGIG (reference sequence). The CDR3 DNA follows: TGTGCCTGGAGTGTACGGGACAATCAGCCCCAGCATTTT. It is translated as CAWSVRDNQPQHF.

V usage is TRBV4-1 and J usage is TRBJ1-4, with 7 bases fitting TRBD1. Germline V gene sequence: CDR1 MGHRA, CDR2 YSYEKL. CDR3 length: 17 amino acids. The V and J ends lost 1 base and 3 bases, in that order; junction bases with no gene match: 8. CDR3 DNA sequence: TGCGCCAGCAGCCAAGGCAAATGGACAGGATCTAATGAAAAACTGTTTTTT. Amino acid sequence: CASSQGKWTGSNEKLFF.

The gene calls are TRBV11-2 and TRBJ2-2; 13 nucleotides align to TRBD2. The germline gives CDR1 SGHAT, CDR2 FQNNGV. J gave up 1 base and V 8 bases, and 4 bases lay outside the gene matches. The CDR3 is made up of 16 amino acids. CDR3 sequence (DNA): TGTGCCAGCCCGACTAGCGGGGGGTTGAACACCGGGGAGCTGTTTTTT. Protein product: CASPTSGGLNTGELFF.

This clone was counted between two and nine times. This rearrangement joins TRBV2 to TRBJ1-5; D may be TRBD1 (6 bases). Trimming took 4 bases from V and 0 from J, leaving 10 bases between them. Germline V gives CDR1 SNHLY, CDR2 FYNNEI. This CDR3 has 15 residues. CDR3 bases: TGTGCCAGCAGTGTGAGGGGGAATAGCAATCAGCCCCAGCATTTT. Translating it yields CASSVRGNSNQPQHF.

This rearrangement joins TRBV5-1 to TRBJ2-1, with D uncertain. The CDR3 is 16 amino acids. With 0 bases removed from V and 0 bases from J, the gap between germline ends came to 10 bases. Germline loops: CDR1 SGHRS, CDR2 YFSETQ. CDR3 sequence reads: CASSLARRSSYNEQFF. The DNA for the CDR3 is TGCGCCAGCAGCTTGGCCCGGAGAAGCTCCTACAATGAGCAGTTCTTC.

This clone has just a few counts. This sequence joins TRBV7-9 and TRBJ1-6; no clear D gene. There are 13 residues in the CDR3. Trimming removed 3 bases at V and 8 bases at J, with 8 bases between. Germline CDR1 reads SEHNR; CDR2 reads FQNEAQ (reference sequence). CDR3 sequence reads: CASSFGEDSPLHF. CDR3 in DNA: TGTGCCAGCAGCTTCGGGGAGGATTCACCCCTCCACTTT.

DNA for the CDR3: TGTGCCACGGGCTCTCACACAGATACGCAGTATTTT. It encodes CATGSHTDTQYF. This sequence joins TRBV24-1 and TRBJ2-3; D is undetermined. The CDR3 sequence is 12 residues long. V shed 10 bases and J shed 2 bases, with 9 bases lying between them. CDR1 KGHDR and CDR2 SFDVKD come from the germline V gene.

The rearrangement links TRBV10-2 to TRBJ2-1; D uncertain. CDR1 and CDR2 from the germline V gene are WSHSY and SAAADI. V was cut by 3 bases and J by 0 bases, with 15 bases left in between. This CDR3 has 17 amino acids. The CDR3 region has the DNA TGCGCCAGCAGTGAAATTTTTGCCCCCAGCTCCTACAATGAGCAGTTCTTC. It translates to CASSEIFAPSSYNEQFF.

The chain joins TRBV4-1 to TRBJ2-5, with a tentative D call TRBD1 (5 bases). Germline V gene lookup returns CDR1 MGHRA and CDR2 YSYEKL. Trimming took off 4 bases at V and 2 bases at J, with 14 bases between the two ends. The CDR3 loop spans 15 amino acids. CDR3 sequence (DNA): TGCGCCAGCAGCCCCCGCGGACAAGGACAAGAGACCCAGTACTTC. As protein: CASSPRGQGQETQYF.

The chain couples TRBV5-1 to TRBJ2-7, with 9 bases matching TRBD1. CDR1 and CDR2 from the germline V gene are SGHRS and YFSETQ. The V segment lost 4 bases and the J segment 4 bases; nucleotides outside the gene matches: 6. This CDR3 has 14 amino acids. CDR3 bases: TGCGCCAGCAGCCGCCAGGGACAGGGTTACGAGCAGTACTTC. It specifies CASSRQGQGYEQYF.

This clone showed up just a few times. The rearrangement uses TRBV6-1 and TRBJ1-2, with TRBD1 matching 10 bases. Germline values: CDR1 MNHNS, CDR2 SASEGT. The CDR3 totals 15 residues. V shed 2 bases and J 9 bases; nucleotides not matched to a gene: 9. In DNA form, the CDR3 reads TGTGCCAGCAGTGAAACCCTGACAGGGGGCTTGAGCTACACCTTC. Its protein product is CASSETLTGGLSYTF.